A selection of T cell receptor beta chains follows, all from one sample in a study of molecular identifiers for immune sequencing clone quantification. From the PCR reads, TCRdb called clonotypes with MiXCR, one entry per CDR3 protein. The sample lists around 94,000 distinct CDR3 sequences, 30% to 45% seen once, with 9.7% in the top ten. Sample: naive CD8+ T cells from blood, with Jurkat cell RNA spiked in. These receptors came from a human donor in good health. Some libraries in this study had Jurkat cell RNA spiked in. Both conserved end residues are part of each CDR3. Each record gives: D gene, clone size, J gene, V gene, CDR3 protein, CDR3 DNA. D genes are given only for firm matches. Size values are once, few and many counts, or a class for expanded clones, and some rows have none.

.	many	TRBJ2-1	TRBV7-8	CASSLGEPRLF	TGTGCCAGCAGCTTAGGTGAGCCGCGGCTCTTC
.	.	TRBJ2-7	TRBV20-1	CSARDDVDHFSYGQYF	TGCAGTGCTAGAGATGATGTTGATCACTTTTCCTACGGGCAGTACTTC
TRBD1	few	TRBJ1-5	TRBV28	CASAGGKSNQPQHF	TGTGCCAGCGCAGGGGGCAAAAGCAATCAGCCCCAGCATTTT
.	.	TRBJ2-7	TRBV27	CASSPRTAYEQYF	TGTGCCAGCAGCCCTCGGACAGCCTACGAGCAGTACTTC
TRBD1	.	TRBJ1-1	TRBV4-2	CASSGNRGLAEAFF	TGTGCCAGCAGCGGAAACAGGGGGCTAGCTGAAGCTTTCTTT
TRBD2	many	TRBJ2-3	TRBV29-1	CSVEDLVAGIARSTDTQYF	TGCAGCGTTGAAGATCTGGTAGCGGGAATCGCTAGAAGCACAGATACGCAGTATTTT
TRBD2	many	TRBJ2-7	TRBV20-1	CSARTGSGLAGEREQYF	TGCAGTGCCAGGACAGGCTCAGGACTAGCGGGAGAGAGGGAGCAGTACTTC
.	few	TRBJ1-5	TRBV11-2	CASSLGPTMDQPQHF	TGTGCCAGCAGCTTAGGACCCACCATGGATCAGCCCCAGCATTTT
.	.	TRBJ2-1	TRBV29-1	CSVEDPGDTSYNEQFF	TGCAGCGTTGAAGATCCAGGGGACACCTCCTACAATGAGCAGTTCTTC
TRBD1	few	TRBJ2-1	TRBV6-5	CASSYGTGGLDEQFF	TGTGCCAGCAGTTACGGGACAGGGGGCTTAGATGAGCAGTTCTTC
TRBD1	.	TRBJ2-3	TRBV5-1	CASSWTGSPDTQYF	TGCGCCAGCAGCTGGACAGGGAGCCCAGATACGCAGTATTTT
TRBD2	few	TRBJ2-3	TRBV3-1	CASSRGLITDTQYF	TGTGCCAGCAGCCGGGGACTAATCACAGATACGCAGTATTTT
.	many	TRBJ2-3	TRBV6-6	CASSILALAPSTDTQYF	TGTGCCAGCAGTATCCTCGCCCTGGCACCTAGCACAGATACGCAGTATTTT
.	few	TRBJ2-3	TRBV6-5	CASSYSFSNSYLTDTQYF	TGTGCCAGCAGTTACTCGTTCAGCAACTCATACCTCACAGATACGCAGTATTTT
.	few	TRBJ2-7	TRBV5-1	CASSLPGVEGETYEQYF	TGCGCCAGCAGCTTGCCCGGGGTGGAGGGGGAGACCTACGAGCAGTACTTC
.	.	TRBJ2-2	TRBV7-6	CASSSPLGDSNTGELFF	TGTGCCAGCAGCTCTCCCCTCGGAGATTCGAACACCGGGGAGCTGTTTTTT
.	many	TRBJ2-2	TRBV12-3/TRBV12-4	CASSLRGLTGELFF	TGTGCCAGCAGTTTAAGGGGTTTGACCGGGGAGCTGTTTTTT
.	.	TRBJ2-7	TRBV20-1	CSAKDVAGIYEQYF	TGCAGTGCTAAAGATGTTGCGGGGATATACGAGCAGTACTTC
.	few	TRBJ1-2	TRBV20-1	CSAFGTNYGYTF	TGCAGTGCTTTTGGGACGAACTATGGCTACACCTTC
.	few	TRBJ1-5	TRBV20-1	CSAERRDSNQPQHF	TGCAGTGCTGAGCGACGGGATAGCAATCAGCCCCAGCATTTT